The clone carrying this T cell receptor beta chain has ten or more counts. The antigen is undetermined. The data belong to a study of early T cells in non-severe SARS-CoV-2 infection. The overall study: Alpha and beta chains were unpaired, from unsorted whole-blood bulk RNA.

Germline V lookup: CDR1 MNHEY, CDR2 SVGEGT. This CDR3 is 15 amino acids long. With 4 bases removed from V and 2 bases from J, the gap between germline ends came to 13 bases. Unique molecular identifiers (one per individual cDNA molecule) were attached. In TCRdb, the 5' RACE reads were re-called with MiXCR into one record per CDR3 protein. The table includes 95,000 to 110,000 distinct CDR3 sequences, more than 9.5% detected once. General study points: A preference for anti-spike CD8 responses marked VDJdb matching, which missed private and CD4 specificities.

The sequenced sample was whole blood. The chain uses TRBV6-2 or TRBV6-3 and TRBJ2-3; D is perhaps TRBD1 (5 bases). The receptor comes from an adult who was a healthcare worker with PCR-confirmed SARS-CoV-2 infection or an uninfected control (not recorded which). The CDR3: CASSSDSLITDTQYF. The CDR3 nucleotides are TGTGCCAGCAGTTCCGACAGCCTAATCACAGATACGCAGTATTTT.